Shown below are 10 T cell receptor beta chains from a single sample sequenced in a study of blood T cell repertoires in COVID-19. Method: immunoSEQ multiplex PCR; TCRdb's copy keeps in-frame clones and lacks some. The sample yields roughly 230,000 clones, over 70% seen once. Sequences were obtained from peripheral blood. All receptors come from a man aged 35-49 years with active or convalescent COVID-19.

This chain joins TRBV6-5 and TRBJ1-1; TRBD1 matches at 7 bases. This CDR3 has 14 residues. Per germline, CDR1 MNHEY and CDR2 SVGAGI. Losses at the gene ends were 5 bases for V and 1 base for J; bases not matched to a gene: 4. CDR3 protein: CASSPGDRNTEAFF. CDR3 in DNA: TGTGCCAGCAGTCCCGGGGACAGGAACACTGAAGCTTTCTTT.

The J gene is TRBJ2-5, the V gene TRBV29-1; 14 nucleotides agree with TRBD2. The CDR3 runs to 15 residues. CDR1 and CDR2 from the germline V gene are SQVTM and ANQGSEA. V lost 7 bases, J lost 5 bases, and 9 bases stayed unmatched. The CDR3 reads CSARLAGGPGETQYF. The CDR3 DNA sequence: TGCAGCGCCAGACTAGCGGGAGGGCCTGGGGAGACCCAGTACTTC. Filled out from reference TRBV29-1 and TRBJ2-5, the complete variable domain reads SAVISQKPSRDICQRGTSLTIQCQVDSQVTMMFWYRQQPGQSLTLIATANQGSEATYESGFVIDKFPISRPNLTFSTLTVSNMSPEDSSIYLCSARLAGGPGETQYFGPGTRLLVL.

Notes on this clone: Relative to the germline gene, one junction end is altered; a read error may explain this. The chain employs TRBV2 and TRBJ1-6; D not resolved. The CDR3 extends over 13 amino acids. The germline CDR1 and CDR2 sequences are SNHLY and FYNNEI. The CDR3 sequence: CASSERTLIPGKF. In DNA form, the CDR3 reads TGTGCCAGCAGTGAAAGGACCCTTATCCCCGGGAAATTT.

This clone was seen more than once but under ten times. The V call is TRBV9, the J call TRBJ1-2; the D is unclear. Germline CDR1 SGDLS, CDR2 YYNGEE. The CDR3 spans 16 residues. V lost 0 bases and J 0 bases, leaving 12 bases between the germline ends. The CDR3 region is CASSVGADKANYGYTF. In nucleotides, the CDR3 is TGTGCCAGCAGCGTAGGAGCGGATAAAGCTAACTATGGCTACACCTTC.

The chain is built from TRBV7-9 and TRBJ1-1, with no clear D. V was cut by 5 bases and J by 7 bases, with 11 bases left in between. Germline lookup yields CDR1 SEHNR and CDR2 FQNEAQ (reference sequence). The CDR3 covers 12 residues. The CDR3 DNA follows: TGTGCCAGCAGCCCCCGGCTAGGTGAAGCTTTCTTT. It translates to CASSPRLGEAFF.

The V gene is TRBV24-1, the J gene TRBJ1-5; 7 bases align to TRBD1. This CDR3 is built from 15 residues. In germline, CDR1 is KGHDR, CDR2 SFDVKD. V trimming: 7 bases; J trimming: 0 bases; junction bases outside the gene matches: 5. The DNA for the CDR3 is TGTGCCACCAGCGCATCAGGGGGTAGCAATCAGCCCCAGCATTTT. Its translation: CATSASGGSNQPQHF.

The gene calls are TRBV4-1 and TRBJ1-3, with 8 positions matching TRBD1. The CDR3 is made up of 16 amino acids. Germline V gene data show CDR1 as MGHRA and CDR2 as YSYEKL. Trimming removed 1 base from V and 3 bases from J; junction bases left unmatched: 5. DNA of the CDR3: TGCGCCAGCAGCCAAGTAGAGACAGGGGATGGAAACACCATATATTTT. Translating gives CASSQVETGDGNTIYF.

The chain joins TRBV9 to TRBJ2-6, with TRBD1 as a possible D gene (6 bases). V lost 0 bases and J 0 bases, leaving 19 bases between the germline ends. The CDR3 is made up of 20 amino acids. The germline gives CDR1 SGDLS, CDR2 YYNGEE. This CDR3 reads CASSVGPLTGIVSGANVLTF. The CDR3 DNA sequence: TGTGCCAGCAGCGTAGGCCCGCTGACAGGAATTGTCTCTGGGGCCAACGTCCTGACTTTC.

The rearrangement joins TRBV7-8 to TRBJ2-2; 11 positions agree with TRBD2. The V segment lost 0 bases and the J segment 4 bases; nucleotides outside the gene matches: 10. CDR1 and CDR2 (germline): SGHVS, FQNEAQ. CDR3 length: 19 residues. In DNA, the CDR3 is TGTGCCAGCAGCTTAGCGCTAATAGCGGGAGGGCCACTCACCGGGGAGCTGTTTTTT. Protein product: CASSLALIAGGPLTGELFF.

The chain joins TRBV7-2 to TRBJ1-4; TRBD1 matches at 8 bases. CDR3 length: 15 amino acids. Germline V CDR1 and CDR2: SGHTA, FQGNSA. The junction had 5 bases not matched to a gene; V was cut back by 5 bases and J by 3 bases. CDR3 bases: TGTGCCAGCAGCAAGCAGACAGGGGCTAATGAAAAACTGTTTTTT. Its protein is CASSKQTGANEKLFF.